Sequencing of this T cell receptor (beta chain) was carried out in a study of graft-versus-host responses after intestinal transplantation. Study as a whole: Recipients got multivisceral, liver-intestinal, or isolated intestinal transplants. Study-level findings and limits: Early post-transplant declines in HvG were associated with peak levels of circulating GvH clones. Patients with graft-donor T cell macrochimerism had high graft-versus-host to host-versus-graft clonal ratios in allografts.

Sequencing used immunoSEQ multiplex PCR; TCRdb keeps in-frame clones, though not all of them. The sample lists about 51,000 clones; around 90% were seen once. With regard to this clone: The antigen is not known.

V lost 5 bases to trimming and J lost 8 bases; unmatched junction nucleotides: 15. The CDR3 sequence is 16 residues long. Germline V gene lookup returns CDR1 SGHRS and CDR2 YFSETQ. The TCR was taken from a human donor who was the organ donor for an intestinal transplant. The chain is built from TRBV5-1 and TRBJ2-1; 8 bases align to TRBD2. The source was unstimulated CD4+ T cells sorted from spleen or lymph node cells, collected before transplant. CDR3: CASSKGGTSNNYEQFF. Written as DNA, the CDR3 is TGCGCCAGCAGTAAGGGAGGGACTAGTAATAATTATGAGCAGTTCTTC.